The source of this TCR beta chain is a study of CD8 T cells in ankylosing spondylitis. Points from the study as a whole: Clones linked to disease, bearing a CD8+ phenotype, were relatively rare in peripheral blood. The clones that were linked to disease were reported to be significantly enriched in matched synovial fluid samples from ankylosing spondylitis patients. Seemingly characteristic of ankylosing spondylitis blood was a TCR beta motif consisting of about 8 highly homologous variants.

Germline V CDR1 and CDR2: DFQATT, SNEGSKA (reference sequence). The CDR3 extends over 13 amino acids. V trimming: 6 bases; J trimming: 8 bases; junction bases outside the gene matches: 6. In making TCR beta libraries, quantitative 5'-RACE with molecular barcodes was used. One entry per CDR3 protein results from TCRdb running MiXCR on the 5' RACE reads. The sample comprises about 540,000 distinct CDR3 sequences, about an eighth of which are singletons, and over 6.5% rests with the top ten. In regard to this clonotype: The target antigen is unknown.

The specimen was blood, either unsorted or a sorted T cell fraction (not recorded which). The V gene is TRBV20-1, the J gene TRBJ2-1, with 11 bases that match TRBD1. The receptor was derived from a male donor with ankylosing spondylitis. The CDR3 spells CSARTGGMYEQFF. Written as DNA, the CDR3 is TGCAGTGCCCGGACAGGGGGCATGTATGAGCAGTTCTTC.